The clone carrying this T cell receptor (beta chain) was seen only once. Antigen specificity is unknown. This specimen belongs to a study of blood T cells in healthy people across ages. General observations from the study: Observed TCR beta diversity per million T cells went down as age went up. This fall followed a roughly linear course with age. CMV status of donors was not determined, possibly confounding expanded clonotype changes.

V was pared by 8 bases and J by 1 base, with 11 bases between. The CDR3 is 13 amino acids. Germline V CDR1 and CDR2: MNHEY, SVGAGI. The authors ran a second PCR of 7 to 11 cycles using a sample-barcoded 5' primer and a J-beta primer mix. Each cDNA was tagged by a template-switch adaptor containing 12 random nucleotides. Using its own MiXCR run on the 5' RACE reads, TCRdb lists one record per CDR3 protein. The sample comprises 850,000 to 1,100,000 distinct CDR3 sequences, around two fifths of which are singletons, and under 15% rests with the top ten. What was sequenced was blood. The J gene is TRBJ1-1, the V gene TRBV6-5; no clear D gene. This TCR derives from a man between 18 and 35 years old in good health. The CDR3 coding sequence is TGTGCCAGCTGGGAGGTATCGAACACTGAAGCTTTCTTT. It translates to CASWEVSNTEAFF.